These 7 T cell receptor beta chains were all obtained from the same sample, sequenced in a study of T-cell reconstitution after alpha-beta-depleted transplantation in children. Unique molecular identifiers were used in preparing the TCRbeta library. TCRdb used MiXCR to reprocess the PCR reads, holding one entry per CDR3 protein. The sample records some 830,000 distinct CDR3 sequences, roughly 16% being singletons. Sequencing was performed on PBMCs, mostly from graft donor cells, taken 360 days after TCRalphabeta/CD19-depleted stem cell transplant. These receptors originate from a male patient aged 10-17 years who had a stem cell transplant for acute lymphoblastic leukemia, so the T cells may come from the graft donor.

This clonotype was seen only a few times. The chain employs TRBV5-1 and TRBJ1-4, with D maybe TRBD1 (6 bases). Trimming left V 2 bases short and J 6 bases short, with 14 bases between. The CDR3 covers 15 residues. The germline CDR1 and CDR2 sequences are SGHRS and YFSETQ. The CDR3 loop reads CASSFQGRGDEKLFF. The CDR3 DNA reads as TGCGCCAGCAGCTTCCAGGGGCGCGGAGATGAAAAACTGTTTTTT. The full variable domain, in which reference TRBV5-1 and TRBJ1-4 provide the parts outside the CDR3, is KAGVTQTPRYLIKTRGQQVTLSCSPISGHRSVSWYQQTPGQGLQFLFEYFSETQRNKGNFPGRFSGRQFSNSRSEMNVSTLELGDSALYLCASSFQGRGDEKLFFGSGTQLSVL.

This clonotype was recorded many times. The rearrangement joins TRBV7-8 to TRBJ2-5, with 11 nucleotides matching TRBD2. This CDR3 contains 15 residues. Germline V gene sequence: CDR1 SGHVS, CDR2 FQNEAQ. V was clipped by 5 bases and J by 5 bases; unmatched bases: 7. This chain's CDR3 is CASSRLASGGETQYF. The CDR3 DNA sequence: TGTGCCAGCAGCAGACTTGCTAGCGGGGGGGAGACCCAGTACTTC.

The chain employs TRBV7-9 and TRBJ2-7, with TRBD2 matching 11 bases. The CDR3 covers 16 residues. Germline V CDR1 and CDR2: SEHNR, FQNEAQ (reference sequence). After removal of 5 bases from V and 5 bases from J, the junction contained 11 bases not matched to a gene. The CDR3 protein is CASSPLAGEGGNEQYF. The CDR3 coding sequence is TGTGCCAGCAGCCCACTAGCGGGAGAGGGCGGCAACGAGCAGTACTTC. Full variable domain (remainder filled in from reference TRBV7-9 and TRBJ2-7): DTGVSQNPRHKITKRGQNVTFRCDPISEHNRLYWYRQTLGQGPEFLTYFQNEAQLEKSRLLSDRFSAERPKGSFSTLEIQRTEQGDSAMYLCASSPLAGEGGNEQYFGPGTRLTVT.

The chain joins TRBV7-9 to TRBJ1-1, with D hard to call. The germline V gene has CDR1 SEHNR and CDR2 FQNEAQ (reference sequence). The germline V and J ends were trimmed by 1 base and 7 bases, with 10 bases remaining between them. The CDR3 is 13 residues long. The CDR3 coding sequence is TGTGCCAGCAGCTTAGAAGGTCTCAGTGAAGCTTTCTTT. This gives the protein CASSLEGLSEAFF.

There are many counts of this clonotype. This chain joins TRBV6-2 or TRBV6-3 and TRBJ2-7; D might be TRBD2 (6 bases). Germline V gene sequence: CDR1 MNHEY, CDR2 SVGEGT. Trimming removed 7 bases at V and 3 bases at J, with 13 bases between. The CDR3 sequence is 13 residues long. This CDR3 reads CASIPAGYYEQYF. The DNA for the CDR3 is TGTGCCAGCATTCCGGCGGGATACTACGAGCAGTACTTC.

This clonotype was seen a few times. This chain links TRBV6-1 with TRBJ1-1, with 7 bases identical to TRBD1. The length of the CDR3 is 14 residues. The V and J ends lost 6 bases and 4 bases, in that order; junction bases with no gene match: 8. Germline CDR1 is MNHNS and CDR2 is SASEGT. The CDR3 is CASRLLAGGTEAFF. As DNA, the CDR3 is TGTGCCAGCAGACTTCTTGCAGGGGGCACTGAAGCTTTCTTT.

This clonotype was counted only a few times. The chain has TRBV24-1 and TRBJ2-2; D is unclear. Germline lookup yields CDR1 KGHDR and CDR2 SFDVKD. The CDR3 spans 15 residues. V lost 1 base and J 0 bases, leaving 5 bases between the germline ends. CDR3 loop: CATSDLSANTGELFF. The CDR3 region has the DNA TGTGCCACCAGTGATTTATCGGCGAACACCGGGGAGCTGTTTTTT.